This record looks at one T cell receptor (beta chain) sequence and its context. The antigen is not known. This entry comes from a study of PD-1 blockade in mismatch repair-deficient tumors. Background on the study: All were previously treated, progressing patients with some twelve mismatch repair-deficient cancer types.

Overall study findings and caveats: Tumor-resident clones, often absent from pretreatment blood, expanded after pembrolizumab and then contracted.

Mismatch repair deficiency was confirmed in all patients, by PCR or immunohistochemistry. TCR sequencing covered a few patients who responded to pembrolizumab. Assay: immunoSEQ multiplex PCR; the TCRdb copy retains only in-frame clones and omits some. Here the sample spans about 25,000 clones, approximately 88% being singletons. Germline V lookup: CDR1 SGHTA, CDR2 FQGTGA. CDR3 length: 14 amino acids. Trimming stripped 2 bases from V and 2 bases from J, with 8 bases between. The V gene is TRBV7-3, the J gene TRBJ2-3; D is ambiguous. The sequences come from PBMCs, collected before pembrolizumab treatment. This clonotype was obtained from an adult with mismatch repair-deficient cancer. The CDR3 reads CASSLGSYTDTQYF. Here the CDR3 DNA reads TGTGCCAGCAGCTTAGGCTCTTACACAGATACGCAGTATTTT. Combining the CDR3 with reference TRBV7-3 and TRBJ2-3 gives the whole variable domain GAGVSQTPSNKVTEKGKYVELRCDPISGHTALYWYRQSLGQGPEFLIYFQGTGAADDSGLPNDRFFAVRPEGSVSTLKIQRTERGDSAVYLCASSLGSYTDTQYFGPGTRLTVL.